The 4 T cell receptor beta chains given below trace back to one sample, sequenced in a study of blood T cell repertoires in COVID-19. Clones were sequenced by immunoSEQ multiplex PCR, and TCRdb holds only the in-frame ones, with some missing. This table holds roughly 200,000 clones, more than 65% found once. Specimen: peripheral blood. Receptor source: a man aged 50 to 59 with active or convalescent COVID-19.

This chain links TRBV10-3 with TRBJ2-3; D is ambiguous. The length of the CDR3 is 14 residues. The V gene lost 3 bases and the J gene lost 2 bases, with 9 bases spanning the gap. The V gene's germline CDR1 is ENHRY and CDR2 SYGVKD. The CDR3 sequence is CAISDVADTDTQYF. The CDR3 region has the DNA TGTGCCATCAGTGACGTTGCGGACACAGATACGCAGTATTTT.

CDR3 protein: CASSSRVKDIQYF. The CDR3 nucleotides are TGTGCCAGTAGTTCCAGGGTGAAGGACATTCAGTACTTC. The chain links TRBV19 to TRBJ2-4; D perhaps matches TRBD1 (5 bases). V lost 5 bases, J lost 8 bases, and 13 bases lay in between. Germline V gene lookup returns CDR1 LNHDA and CDR2 SQIVND (reference sequence). This CDR3 spans 13 amino acids.

The chain recombines TRBV3-1 (or the pseudogene TRBV3-2) with TRBJ1-3, with unresolved D. The CDR3 length is 14 residues. The germline V gene has CDR1 LGHDT and CDR2 YNNKEL (reference sequence). Trimming stripped 1 base from V and 0 bases from J, with 4 bases between. Written as DNA, the CDR3 is TGTGCCAGCAGCCAAGCGGTCTCTGGAAACACCATATATTTT. Translation: CASSQAVSGNTIYF.

V is TRBV11-2 and J is TRBJ1-1; D is unresolved. Trimming took off 1 base at V and 5 bases at J, with 20 bases between the two ends. The V gene's germline CDR1 is SGHAT and CDR2 FQNNGV. This CDR3 contains 17 residues. The DNA for the CDR3 is TGTGCCAGCAGCTTAGGGGCCCAGGCAAGATTTGATACTGAAGCTTTCTTT. Translation gives CASSLGAQARFDTEAFF.